This T cell receptor (beta chain) stems from a study of T cell responses to AZD1222 COVID-19 vaccine. The overall study: Second-dose intervals near 4 or 12 weeks were combined. Findings and caveats of the study: Repertoire sampling happened only post peak T cell response. Reportedly, nearly half of unique spike TCRs recognized epitopes outside B.1.351/B.1.1.7 mutations.

The assay was immunoSEQ multiplex PCR, and TCRdb's table has in-frame clones only and misses some. The data hold fewer than 85,000 clones, with 88% observed a single time. Germline lookup yields CDR1 SNHLY and CDR2 FYNNEI. Between the trimmed V and J ends, which lost 4 bases and 4 bases, there was a span of 11 bases. CDR3 length: 13 residues. Remarks on this clone: Its antigen is unknown.

Sequenced material: peripheral blood, taken on day 0 of AZD1222 vaccination. This TCR was recovered from an adult in good health. The chain recombines TRBV2 with TRBJ2-7; D not certain. The CDR3 sequence is CASSVRSLYEQYF. CDR3 nucleotides: TGTGCCAGCAGTGTTAGGAGCTTGTACGAGCAGTACTTC.